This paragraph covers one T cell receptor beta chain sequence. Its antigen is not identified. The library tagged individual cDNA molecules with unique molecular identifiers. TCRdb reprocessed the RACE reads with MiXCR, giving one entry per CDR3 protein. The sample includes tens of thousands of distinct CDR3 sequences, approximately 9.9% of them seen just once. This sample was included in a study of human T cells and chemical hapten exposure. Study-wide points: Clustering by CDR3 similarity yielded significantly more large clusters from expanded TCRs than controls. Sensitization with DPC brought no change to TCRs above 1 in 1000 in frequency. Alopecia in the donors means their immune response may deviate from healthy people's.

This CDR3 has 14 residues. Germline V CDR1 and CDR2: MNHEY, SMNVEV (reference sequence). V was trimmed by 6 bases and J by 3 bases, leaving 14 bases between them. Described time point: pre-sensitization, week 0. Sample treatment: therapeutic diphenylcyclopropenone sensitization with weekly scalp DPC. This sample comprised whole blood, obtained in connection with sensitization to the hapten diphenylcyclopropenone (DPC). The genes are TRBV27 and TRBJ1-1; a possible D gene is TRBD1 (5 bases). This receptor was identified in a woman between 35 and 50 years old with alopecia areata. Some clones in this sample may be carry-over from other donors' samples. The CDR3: CASRERTRYTEAFF. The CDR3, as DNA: TGTGCCAGCAGGGAGAGGACAAGGTACACTGAAGCTTTCTTT.